These T cell receptor beta chains were read from a single sample in a study of blood T cell repertoires in COVID-19. The repertoire was sequenced with immunoSEQ multiplex PCR; TCRdb's copy has only in-frame clones and lacks some. The table lists about 310,000 clones, 87% of them singletons, with 1% in the top ten. Sequencing was performed on peripheral blood. These receptor sequences come from a man aged 50-59 years with active or convalescent COVID-19. Each CDR3 is given with its conserved first and last residue. The D gene is left open where the match is weak. Size values are once, few and many counts, or a class for expanded clones, and some rows have none.

size | D | J | V | CDR3 | DNA
NA | TRBD1 | TRBJ1-2 | TRBV28 | CASGSGTGLYYGYTF | TGTGCCAGCGGCTCCGGGACAGGACTTTACTATGGCTACACCTTC
NA | NA | TRBJ1-2 | TRBV28 | CASSYLTGVTGYTF | TGTGCCAGCAGCTATCTGACAGGCGTGACCGGCTACACCTTC
NA | NA | TRBJ2-7 | TRBV11-2 | CASSFLAESQQYF | TGTGCCAGCAGCTTCCTAGCCGAAAGCCAGCAGTACTTC
NA | NA | TRBJ2-3 | TRBV19 | CASSRRDTQYF | TGTGCCAGTAGTAGGAGAGATACGCAGTATTTT
NA | NA | TRBJ2-7 | TRBV4-3 | CASSQVGDYEQYF | TGCGCCAGCAGCCAAGTCGGAGACTACGAGCAGTACTTC
NA | TRBD1 | TRBJ2-3 | TRBV5-6 | CASSPGTGMQYF | TGTGCCAGCAGCCCCGGGACAGGCATGCAGTATTTT
NA | TRBD1 | TRBJ2-7 | TRBV19 | CASSIGTGSSHEQYF | TGTGCCAGTAGTATAGGGACAGGGTCTTCCCACGAGCAGTACTTC
NA | TRBD2 | TRBJ2-1 | TRBV5-1 | CASNLAGLNEQFF | TGCGCCAGCAATCTAGCGGGCCTCAATGAGCAGTTCTTC
few | TRBD1 | TRBJ1-1 | TRBV14 | CASSFRDRGTEAFF | TGTGCCAGCAGCTTCCGGGACAGGGGCACTGAAGCTTTCTTT
NA | TRBD1 | TRBJ1-5 | TRBV6-1 | CASSGDRGRAYSNQPQHF | TGTGCCAGCAGTGGGGACAGGGGCCGCGCCTATAGCAATCAGCCCCAGCATTTT
NA | TRBD1 | TRBJ1-6 | TRBV5-1 | CASSSTTGRTGNSPLHF | TGCGCCAGCAGCTCCACGACAGGGAGGACAGGGAATTCACCCCTCCACTTT
NA | TRBD2 | TRBJ2-7 | TRBV6-2/TRBV6-3 | CASSYPAGWSYEQYF | TGTGCCAGCAGTTACCCAGCGGGATGGTCCTACGAGCAGTACTTC
NA | TRBD2 | TRBJ2-1 | TRBV30 | CAWSGVAGGFYNEQFF | TGTGCCTGGAGTGGGGTAGCGGGGGGGTTTTACAATGAGCAGTTCTTC
once | TRBD1 | TRBJ1-6 | TRBV5-1 | CASSPKGTGNSPLHF | TGCGCCAGCAGCCCAAAAGGGACAGGGAATTCACCCCTCCACTTT
NA | NA | TRBJ1-2 | TRBV7-2 | CASSVEPGYYGYTF | TGTGCCAGCAGCGTAGAACCAGGGTACTATGGCTACACCTTC
NA | NA | TRBJ1-2 | TRBV19 | CASSIGGGTLYGYTF | TGTGCCAGTAGTATAGGCGGTGGTACGCTTTATGGCTACACCTTC
NA | NA | TRBJ1-1 | TRBV6-2/TRBV6-3 | CASSYDRPNTEAFF | TGTGCCAGCAGTTACGACAGGCCGAACACTGAAGCTTTCTTT
NA | NA | TRBJ1-5 | TRBV2 | CASSARRVGSQPQHF | TGTGCCAGCAGTGCCAGGAGGGTGGGTAGTCAGCCCCAGCATTTT
NA | NA | TRBJ2-2 | TRBV19 | CASSTIGGVPGELFF | TGTGCCAGTAGCACCATTGGAGGGGTACCCGGGGAGCTGTTTTTT
NA | NA | TRBJ1-1 | TRBV5-4 | CASSFLSGNTEAFF | TGTGCCAGCAGCTTCTTATCGGGGAACACTGAAGCTTTCTTT
NA | TRBD1 | TRBJ2-1 | TRBV6-1 | CASSDRGRGSYNEQFF | TGTGCCAGCAGTGACAGGGGGCGCGGGTCCTACAATGAGCAGTTCTTC
NA | NA | TRBJ2-5 | TRBV11-1 | CASSLELNQETQYF | TGTGCCAGCAGCTTAGAACTTAACCAAGAGACCCAGTACTTC
few | NA | TRBJ1-1 | TRBV27 | CASSPSGIVNTEAFF | TGTGCCAGCAGTCCTTCAGGGATAGTGAACACTGAAGCTTTCTTT
NA | TRBD1 | TRBJ1-5 | TRBV19 | CASRERSGGWSQPQHF | TGTGCCAGTAGGGAGAGATCAGGGGGTTGGAGTCAGCCCCAGCATTTT
NA | TRBD2 | TRBJ2-2 | TRBV11-1 | CASSPRSGDTGELFF | TGTGCCAGCAGCCCCCGGAGCGGGGACACCGGGGAGCTGTTTTTT
NA | NA | TRBJ2-2 | TRBV5-1 | CASSLARGNTGELFF | TGCGCCAGCAGCTTGGCGCGGGGGAACACCGGGGAGCTGTTTTTT
NA | TRBD1 | TRBJ1-2 | TRBV9 | CASSVGQGLDYGYTF | TGTGCCAGCAGCGTCGGACAGGGGTTAGACTATGGCTACACCTTC
NA | NA | TRBJ2-1 | TRBV5-1 | CASSFLPESSYNEQFF | TGCGCCAGCAGCTTCCTCCCCGAGAGCTCCTACAATGAGCAGTTCTTC
NA | TRBD1 | TRBJ1-5 | TRBV19 | CASSTGGGQPQHF | TGTGCCAGTAGTACAGGGGGAGGTCAGCCCCAGCATTTT
NA | TRBD2 | TRBJ2-2 | TRBV28 | CASSLLRGQRGPGELFF | TGTGCCAGCAGTTTATTACGGGGGCAGCGGGGGCCCGGGGAGCTGTTTTTT
once | NA | TRBJ1-2 | TRBV9 | CASSVGPESGGYTF | TGTGCCAGCAGCGTCGGTCCCGAATCGGGTGGCTACACCTTC
NA | TRBD2 | TRBJ2-1 | TRBV5-1 | CASSPSGGFNEQFF | TGCGCCAGCAGCCCTAGCGGGGGGTTCAATGAGCAGTTCTTC
NA | TRBD1 | TRBJ1-3 | TRBV7-9 | CASSYGQGLTGNTIYF | TGTGCCAGCAGCTATGGACAGGGCCTGACTGGAAACACCATATATTTT
NA | NA | TRBJ1-2 | TRBV6-6 | CASTPRVYYGYTF | TGTGCCAGCACTCCCAGGGTGTATTATGGCTACACCTTC
NA | NA | TRBJ1-6 | TRBV18 | CASSPRGPTSSYNSPLHF | TGTGCCAGCTCACCACGGGGCCCAACGAGCTCCTATAATTCACCCCTCCACTTT
NA | TRBD1 | TRBJ1-5 | TRBV6-6 | CASSRTGMINQPQHF | TGTGCCAGCAGTAGGACAGGGATGATTAATCAGCCCCAGCATTTT
once | NA | TRBJ1-1 | TRBV3-1/TRBV3-2 | CASSPAIRSEAFF | TGTGCCAGCAGCCCCGCTATCAGGTCTGAAGCTTTCTTT
NA | TRBD1 | TRBJ2-1 | TRBV5-1 | CASSLAGTGGSYNEQFF | TGCGCCAGCAGCTTGGCCGGGACAGGGGGCTCCTACAATGAGCAGTTCTTC